A single sample is the source of the 18 T cell receptor beta chains below, sequenced in a study of blood T cell repertoires in COVID-19. Data came from immunoSEQ multiplex PCR; TCRdb stores just in-frame clones and leaves some out. The repertoire holds 75,000 to 100,000 clones, 80% to 90% seen once, with about 20% in the top ten. The sequenced material came from peripheral blood. These receptors were obtained from a human donor in a cohort sampled during active COVID-19.

The rearrangement joins TRBV27 to TRBJ1-4; 10 bases fit TRBD1. Per germline, CDR1 MNHEY and CDR2 SMNVEV (reference sequence). J gave up 7 bases and V 3 bases, and 17 bases lay outside the gene matches. This CDR3 is built from 19 residues. The CDR3 DNA sequence: TGTGCCAGCAGTTTTTCCGCTCACCTCCGGGACAGGGGTAGTGAAAAACTGTTTTTT. This encodes CASSFSAHLRDRGSEKLFF.

V gene TRBV9 combines with J gene TRBJ2-2; the D gene is possibly TRBD2 (6 bases). CDR1 and CDR2 from the germline V gene are SGDLS and YYNGEE. The CDR3 consists of 13 residues. The V end was cut by 2 bases, the J end by 7 bases, with 9 bases between. CDR3 in DNA: TGTGCCAGCAGCGTGGGGCGGGGCGGGGAGCTGTTTTTT. Translated, it gives CASSVGRGGELFF.

The gene calls are TRBV5-1 and TRBJ1-1; TRBD1 matches 8 bases. The CDR3 is 14 amino acids. Germline V lookup: CDR1 SGHRS, CDR2 YFSETQ. V shed 4 bases and J 6 bases; nucleotides not matched to a gene: 8. The CDR3 loop is CASSTTGERAEAFF. The CDR3 DNA reads as TGCGCCAGCAGCACGACAGGGGAGAGAGCTGAAGCTTTCTTT.

J is TRBJ2-3 and V is TRBV18; 12 bases map to TRBD2. After removal of 1 base from V and 6 bases from J, the junction contained 2 bases not matched to a gene. The germline gives CDR1 KGHSH, CDR2 LQKENI. The CDR3 runs 15 residues. In DNA form, the CDR3 reads TGTGCCAGCTCACCACGACTAGCGGGAGTCGATACGCAGTATTTT. This sequence encodes CASSPRLAGVDTQYF.

V is TRBV7-2 and J is TRBJ2-1; D possibly corresponds to TRBD1 (6 bases). This CDR3 is built from 16 residues. Germline CDR1 SGHTA, CDR2 FQGNSA. V lost 5 bases to trimming and J lost 9 bases, with 23 bases between them. CDR3 region: CASSKSGTRGTIEQFF. The CDR3 DNA reads TGTGCCAGCAGCAAATCCGGGACACGCGGAACAATTGAGCAGTTCTTC.

The gene calls are TRBV4-1 and TRBJ1-2; D remains unclear. The germline V gene has CDR1 MGHRA and CDR2 YSYEKL. Trimming stripped 0 bases from V and 8 bases from J, with 13 bases between. The length of the CDR3 is 14 residues. The DNA of the CDR3 is TGCGCCAGCAGCCAAGATCGGTGGGGAGGGGGCTACACCTTC. It codes for CASSQDRWGGGYTF.

This chain uses TRBV4-1 with TRBJ2-2; D unclear. The CDR3 sequence is 16 residues long. Germline assignment: CDR1 MGHRA and CDR2 YSYEKL. V was shortened by 3 bases and J by 0 bases, with 11 bases between the two germline ends. The CDR3 coding sequence is TGCGCCAGCAGCCAGCACAGAAAAGCGAACACCGGGGAGCTGTTTTTT. Translating gives CASSQHRKANTGELFF.

The chain couples TRBV20-1 to TRBJ2-7; perhaps TRBD2 as D (6 bases). V lost 3 bases to trimming and J lost 3 bases, with 12 bases between them. CDR3 size: 13 residues. Germline V CDR1 and CDR2: DFQATT, SNEGSKA (reference sequence). Here the CDR3 DNA reads TGCAGTGCTAGTTCCGGGGGAGGCTACGAGCAGTACTTC. Translation gives CSASSGGGYEQYF.

The chain joins TRBV5-1 to TRBJ2-3; 8 bases map to TRBD1. The V segment lost 4 bases and the J segment 6 bases; nucleotides outside the gene matches: 4. CDR3 length equals 13 residues. Per germline, CDR1 SGHRS and CDR2 YFSETQ. The CDR3: CASSATGDDTQYF. CDR3 nucleotide sequence: TGCGCCAGCAGCGCGACAGGGGACGATACGCAGTATTTT.

The V gene is TRBV7-9, the J gene TRBJ1-1; D is perhaps TRBD1 (5 bases). Deletions cut 4 bases from V and 0 bases from J, with 12 bases between. This CDR3 comprises 15 residues. Germline V gene data show CDR1 as SEHNR and CDR2 as FQNEAQ (reference sequence). CDR3 sequence (DNA): TGTGCCAGCAGCTGGGACGGGGGACTGAACACTGAAGCTTTCTTT. Amino acid sequence: CASSWDGGLNTEAFF.

This clone was detected only a few times. The genes are TRBV7-2 and TRBJ1-6; D is unclear. Germline V gene sequence: CDR1 SGHTA, CDR2 FQGNSA. V lost 1 base and J 7 bases, leaving 14 bases between the germline ends. CDR3 length: 16 residues. The CDR3 reads CASSLVSGIGNSPLHF. In DNA, the CDR3 is TGTGCCAGCAGCTTAGTTTCGGGTATCGGAAATTCACCCCTCCACTTT.

The chain is built from TRBV19 and TRBJ2-1, with D possibly being TRBD1 (5 bases). The CDR3 is 13 residues long. Trimming cost V 3 bases and J 7 bases, with 10 bases left between them. CDR1 LNHDA and CDR2 SQIVND come from the germline V gene (reference sequence). CDR3 DNA: TGTGCCAGTAGTATCCAGGGTAGTAATGAGCAGTTCTTC. This translates into CASSIQGSNEQFF. Based on the CDR3 plus reference TRBV19 and TRBJ2-1, the full variable domain is DGGITQSPKYLFRKEGQNVTLSCEQNLNHDAMYWYRQDPGQGLRLIYYSQIVNDFQKGDIAEGYSVSREKKESFPLTVTSAQKNPTAFYLCASSIQGSNEQFFGPGTRLTVL.

The V gene is TRBV5-1, the J gene TRBJ1-1, with D possibly matching TRBD1 (6 bases). Germline-derived CDR1 and CDR2 are SGHRS and YFSETQ. Trimming cost V 4 bases and J 1 base, with 11 bases left between them. The CDR3 sequence is 14 residues long. The CDR3: CASSQGGANTEAFF. The CDR3 DNA reads as TGCGCCAGCAGCCAAGGGGGGGCGAACACTGAAGCTTTCTTT. The full variable domain, rest sourced from reference TRBV5-1 and TRBJ1-1, is KAGVTQTPRYLIKTRGQQVTLSCSPISGHRSVSWYQQTPGQGLQFLFEYFSETQRNKGNFPGRFSGRQFSNSRSEMNVSTLELGDSALYLCASSQGGANTEAFFGQGTRLTVV.

The chain is built from TRBV18 and TRBJ1-6; TRBD1 matches 7 bases. Germline V gene lookup returns CDR1 KGHSH and CDR2 LQKENI. The CDR3 has 15 residues. Trimming took 6 bases from V and 9 from J; bases not matched to a gene: 11. Here the CDR3 reads CASSQGGQNSSPLHF. CDR3 nucleotides: TGTGCCAGCTCGCAAGGGGGACAGAACTCTTCACCCCTCCACTTT.

The V gene is TRBV2, the J gene TRBJ2-7; 8 bases map to TRBD2. Trimming removed 8 bases from V and 5 bases from J; junction bases left unmatched: 5. Looked up from germline, CDR1 is SNHLY and CDR2 is FYNNEI. CDR3 length: 12 residues. The DNA of the CDR3 is TGTGCCAGCCGCCGGGGGGGGGACGAGCAGTACTTC. It translates to CASRRGGDEQYF.

The chain is built from TRBV3-1 (or the pseudogene TRBV3-2) and TRBJ2-5; 8 bases map to TRBD1. The germline gives CDR1 LGHDT, CDR2 YNNKEL (reference sequence). J lost 7 bases, V lost 1 base, and 8 bases had no gene match. The CDR3 contains 15 residues. For the CDR3, the DNA is TGTGCCAGCAGCCAAGTCGGACAGGGTATAGCGACCCAGTACTTC. This codes for CASSQVGQGIATQYF.

The V and J genes are TRBV5-1 and TRBJ2-1; 11 positions match TRBD2. V lost 2 bases, J lost 0 bases, and 4 bases stayed unmatched. This CDR3 contains 17 residues. Looked up from germline, CDR1 is SGHRS and CDR2 is YFSETQ. The CDR3 DNA reads TGCGCCAGCAGCTTACCCACTAGCGGGAGCTCCTACAATGAGCAGTTCTTC. Encoded protein: CASSLPTSGSSYNEQFF.

J is TRBJ2-3 and V is TRBV27; TRBD2 aligns across 7 bases. The CDR3 totals 16 residues. V was clipped by 4 bases and J by 2 bases; unmatched bases: 9. Germline CDR1 and CDR2: MNHEY and SMNVEV (reference sequence). The CDR3 here is CASSSPYSGHTDTQYF. In nucleotides, the CDR3 is TGTGCCAGCAGTTCTCCATATAGCGGGCACACAGATACGCAGTATTTT.